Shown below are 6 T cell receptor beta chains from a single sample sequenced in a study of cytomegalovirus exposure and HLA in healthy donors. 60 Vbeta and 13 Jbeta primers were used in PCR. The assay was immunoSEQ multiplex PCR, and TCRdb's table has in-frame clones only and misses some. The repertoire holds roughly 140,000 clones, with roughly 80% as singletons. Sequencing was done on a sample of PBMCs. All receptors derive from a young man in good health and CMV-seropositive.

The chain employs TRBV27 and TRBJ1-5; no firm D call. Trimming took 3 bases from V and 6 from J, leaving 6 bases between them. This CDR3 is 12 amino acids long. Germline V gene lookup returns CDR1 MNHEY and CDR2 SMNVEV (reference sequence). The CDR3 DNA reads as TGTGCCAGCAGTTTTACGGGTCAGCCCCAGCATTTT. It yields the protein CASSFTGQPQHF.

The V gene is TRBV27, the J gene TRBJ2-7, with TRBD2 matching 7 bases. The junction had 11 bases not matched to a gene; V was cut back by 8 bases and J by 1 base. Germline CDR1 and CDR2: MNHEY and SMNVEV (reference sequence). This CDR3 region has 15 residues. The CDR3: CASRPLAGVSYEQYF. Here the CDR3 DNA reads TGTGCCAGCCGCCCTCTGGCGGGGGTTTCCTACGAGCAGTACTTC.

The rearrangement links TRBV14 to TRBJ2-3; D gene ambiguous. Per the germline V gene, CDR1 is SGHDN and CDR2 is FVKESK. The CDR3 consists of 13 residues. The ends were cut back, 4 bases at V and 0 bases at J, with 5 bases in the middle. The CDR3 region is CASSLLSTDTQYF. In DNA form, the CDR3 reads TGTGCCAGCAGCCTCTTGAGCACAGATACGCAGTATTTT.

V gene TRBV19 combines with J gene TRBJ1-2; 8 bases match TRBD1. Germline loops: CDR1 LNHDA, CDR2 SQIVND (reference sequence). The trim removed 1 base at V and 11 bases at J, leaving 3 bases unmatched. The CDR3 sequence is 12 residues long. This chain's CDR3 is CASSIGTGKYTF. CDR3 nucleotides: TGTGCCAGTAGTATAGGGACAGGGAAGTACACCTTC.

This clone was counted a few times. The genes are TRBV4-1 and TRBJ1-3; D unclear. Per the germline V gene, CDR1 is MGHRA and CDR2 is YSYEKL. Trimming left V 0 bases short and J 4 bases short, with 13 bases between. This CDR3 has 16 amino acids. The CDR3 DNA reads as TGCGCCAGCAGCCAAGATGACTCACCCGAAGGAAACACCATATATTTT. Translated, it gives CASSQDDSPEGNTIYF.

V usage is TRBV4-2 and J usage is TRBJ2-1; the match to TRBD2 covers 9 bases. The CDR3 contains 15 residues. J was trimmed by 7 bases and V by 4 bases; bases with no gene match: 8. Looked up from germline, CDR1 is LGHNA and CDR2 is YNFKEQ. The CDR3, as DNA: TGTGCCAGCAGCCTTCGTAGCGGGGGACCTAATGAGCAGTTCTTC. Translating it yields CASSLRSGGPNEQFF.